These T cell receptor beta chains were read from a single sample in a study of beta chain features in type 1 diabetes. Method: immunoSEQ multiplex PCR; TCRdb's copy keeps in-frame clones and lacks some. The sample shows about 410,000 clones, over 11% of them seen only once. The sequenced sample consisted of naive CD4+ T cells from blood. These receptors originate from a man younger than 45 in good health. Both conserved end residues are part of each CDR3. A D gene is named only where the DNA matches it firmly. Clone sizes are given selectively: once, few, many, or a class where the clone is expanded.

V gene,clone size,J gene,D gene,CDR3 protein,CDR3 DNA
TRBV5-1,NA,TRBJ2-7,NA,CASSLTTGSINEQYF,TGCGCCAGCAGCTTGACGACCGGGTCGATCAACGAGCAGTACTTC
TRBV25-1,NA,TRBJ2-2,NA,CASSDTGEYTGELFF,TGTGCCAGCAGTGATACGGGAGAGTACACCGGGGAGCTGTTTTTT
TRBV15,NA,TRBJ2-1,TRBD1,CATSRGRTGDSSYNEQFF,TGTGCCACCAGCAGAGGGAGGACAGGGGATAGCTCCTACAATGAGCAGTTCTTC
TRBV30,few,TRBJ2-5,NA,CAWDYQRVETQYF,TGTGCCTGGGACTATCAACGAGTGGAGACCCAGTACTTC
TRBV30,few,TRBJ2-1,TRBD2,CAWGSGRYYNEQFF,TGTGCCTGGGGGAGCGGGAGGTACTACAATGAGCAGTTCTTC
TRBV6-1,few,TRBJ1-1,NA,CASSFQKVAEAFF,TGTGCCAGTAGTTTTCAAAAGGTGGCTGAAGCTTTCTTT
TRBV29-1,NA,TRBJ1-2,NA,CSVEGRVDYGYTF,TGCAGCGTTGAAGGCAGGGTTGACTATGGCTACACCTTC
TRBV29-1,few,TRBJ1-4,NA,CSVADPANEKLFF,TGCAGCGTCGCGGACCCAGCAAATGAAAAACTGTTTTTT
TRBV14,few,TRBJ2-7,NA,CASSQVRFYEQYF,TGTGCCAGCAGCCAAGTAAGGTTCTACGAGCAGTACTTC
TRBV9,few,TRBJ2-3,NA,CASSVGETDTQYF,TGTGCCAGCAGCGTAGGGGAGACAGATACGCAGTATTTT
TRBV29-1,few,TRBJ2-2,TRBD1,CSVQGANTGELFF,TGCAGCGTACAGGGGGCGAACACCGGGGAGCTGTTTTTT
TRBV5-1,NA,TRBJ2-3,TRBD1,CASRDSPTDTQYF,TGCGCCAGCCGGGACAGCCCCACAGATACGCAGTATTTT
TRBV6-5,few,TRBJ1-1,NA,CASSPSGETEAFF,TGTGCCAGCAGTCCCTCGGGGGAAACTGAAGCTTTCTTT
TRBV7-9,few,TRBJ2-3,TRBD1,CASSHTGQGRADTQYF,TGTGCCAGCAGCCATACGGGACAGGGTCGGGCAGATACGCAGTATTTT
TRBV11-2,NA,TRBJ2-1,TRBD1,CASSYNRGLYNEQFF,TGTGCCAGCAGCTACAACAGGGGGCTGTACAATGAGCAGTTCTTC
TRBV9,many,TRBJ2-6,NA,CASSVYSGANVLTF,TGTGCCAGCAGCGTTTACTCAGGGGCCAACGTCCTGACTTTC
TRBV7-6,few,TRBJ2-5,NA,CASTISHGFQETQYF,TGTGCCAGCACCATTAGTCACGGGTTCCAAGAGACCCAGTACTTC
TRBV30,few,TRBJ2-1,NA,CAWSPSPLGNEQFF,TGTGCCTGGAGCCCCTCCCCACTAGGTAATGAGCAGTTCTTC
TRBV7-2,few,TRBJ1-5,TRBD1,CASSFRQGNQPQHF,TGTGCCAGCAGCTTCCGACAGGGGAATCAGCCCCAGCATTTT